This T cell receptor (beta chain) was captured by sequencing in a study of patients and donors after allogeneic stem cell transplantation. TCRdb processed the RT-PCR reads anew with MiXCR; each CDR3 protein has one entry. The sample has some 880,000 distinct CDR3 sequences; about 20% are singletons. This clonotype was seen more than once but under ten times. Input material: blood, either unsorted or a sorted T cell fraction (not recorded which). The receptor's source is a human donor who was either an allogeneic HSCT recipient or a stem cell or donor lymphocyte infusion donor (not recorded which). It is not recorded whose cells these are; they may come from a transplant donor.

CDR3 residues: CAWSQGVNTEAFF. The CDR3 DNA sequence: TGTGCCTGGAGTCAGGGGGTGAACACTGAAGCTTTCTTT. The V gene is TRBV30, the J gene TRBJ1-1, with 7 bases that match TRBD1. V shed 2 bases, J shed 0 bases, and the junction held 0 bases outside the gene matches. This CDR3 has 13 amino acids. Per germline, CDR1 GTSNPN and CDR2 SVGIG (reference sequence). The variable domain in full, completed from reference TRBV30 and TRBJ1-1, reads SQTIHQWPATLVQPVGSPLSLECTVEGTSNPNLYWYRQAAGRGLQLLFYSVGIGQISSEVPQNLSASRPQDRQFILSSKKLLLSDSGFYLCAWSQGVNTEAFFGQGTRLTVV.